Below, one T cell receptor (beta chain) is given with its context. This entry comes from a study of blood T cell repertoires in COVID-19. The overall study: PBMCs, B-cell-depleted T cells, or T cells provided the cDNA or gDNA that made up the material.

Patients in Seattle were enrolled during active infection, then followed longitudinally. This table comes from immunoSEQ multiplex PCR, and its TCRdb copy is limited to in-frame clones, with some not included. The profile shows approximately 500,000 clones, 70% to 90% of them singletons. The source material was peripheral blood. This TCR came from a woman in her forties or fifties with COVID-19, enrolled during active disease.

In DNA, the CDR3 is TGTGCCAGCAGCCAAGTATTACCGCCGGGCGGGGAGCTGTTTTTT. It specifies CASSQVLPPGGELFF. This sequence joins TRBV4-2 and TRBJ2-2; D not certain. This CDR3 contains 15 residues. Trimming took off 1 base at V and 7 bases at J, with 13 bases between the two ends. Germline V gene sequence: CDR1 LGHNA, CDR2 YNFKEQ.